The 32 T cell receptor beta chains presented below share a single source sample, sequenced in a study of blood T cell repertoires in COVID-19. Measured with immunoSEQ multiplex PCR; TCRdb has only the in-frame clones, and not every one. The data show roughly 100,000 clones, around 90% seen once. Sequencing was done on a sample of peripheral blood. These receptors originate from a man between 45 and 60 years old with active or convalescent COVID-19.

This clone has just a few counts. This chain joins TRBV3-1 (or the pseudogene TRBV3-2) and TRBJ1-4, with 10 bases lining up with TRBD1. This CDR3 has 15 amino acids. CDR1 is LGHDT, CDR2 YNNKEL, per germline (reference sequence). V lost 5 bases to trimming and J lost 7 bases; unmatched junction nucleotides: 7. CDR3 in DNA: TGTGCCAGCAGCTTCCGACAGGGGGCGCGTGAAAAACTGTTTTTT. Translation gives CASSFRQGAREKLFF.

This clone was seen just once. This chain's CDR3 is CASSLVGTVDNEQFF. The DNA of the CDR3 is TGCGCCAGCAGCTTGGTGGGGACAGTTGACAATGAGCAGTTCTTC. This chain joins TRBV5-1 and TRBJ2-1; TRBD1 matches at 7 bases. The ends lost 0 bases at V and 5 bases at J; junction bases unmatched: 5. Per the germline V gene, CDR1 is SGHRS and CDR2 is YFSETQ. CDR3 length: 15 amino acids.

V usage is TRBV27 and J usage is TRBJ1-6; 11 nucleotides line up with TRBD1. The CDR3 length is 14 residues. CDR1 is MNHEY and CDR2 is SMNVEV in the germline V gene (reference sequence). Unmatched junction bases numbered 3, after V lost 5 bases and J lost 9 bases. CDR3 loop: CASSPGTGGSPLHF. The CDR3 DNA is TGTGCCAGCAGTCCCGGGACAGGGGGTTCACCCCTCCACTTT.

The V and J genes are TRBV5-4 and TRBJ1-1; a possible D gene is TRBD1 (6 bases). The CDR3 sequence is 14 residues long. Trimming removed 4 bases from V and 1 base from J, with 11 bases in between. Germline V gene data show CDR1 as SGHNT and CDR2 as YYREEE (reference sequence). In DNA, the CDR3 is TGTGCCAGCAGCCCACAGGGATCGAACACTGAAGCTTTCTTT. It encodes CASSPQGSNTEAFF.

This clone was recorded once. The chain employs TRBV10-1 and TRBJ2-4; the match to TRBD1 covers 7 bases. Germline CDR1 WNHNN, CDR2 SYGVQD (reference sequence). V lost 5 bases and J lost 6; bases outside the gene matches: 7. The CDR3 totals 14 residues. CDR3 amino acids: CASSPDRVGNIQYF. CDR3 sequence (DNA): TGCGCCAGCAGTCCCGACAGGGTGGGAAACATTCAGTACTTC.

V usage is TRBV10-2 and J usage is TRBJ1-1; D is ambiguous. Trimming removed 2 bases from V and 5 bases from J, with 21 bases in between. The CDR3 has 17 residues. From germline, CDR1 is WSHSY and CDR2 SAAADI. Written as DNA, the CDR3 is TGCGCCAGCAGTGAGCCAGGCGGGGTGGGCGCGGGGACTGAAGCTTTCTTT. This gives the protein CASSEPGGVGAGTEAFF.

The CDR3 sequence: CASRVGQGAFEKLFF. CDR3 DNA: TGTGCCAGCAGGGTTGGACAGGGGGCGTTTGAAAAACTGTTTTTT. This chain uses TRBV6-5 with TRBJ1-4; 11 bases match TRBD1. Germline V gives CDR1 MNHEY, CDR2 SVGAGI. The ends lost 6 bases at V and 7 bases at J; junction bases unmatched: 7. The CDR3 is 15 residues long.

CDR3 loop: CASSIQGQGNNSPLHF. As DNA, the CDR3 is TGTGCCAGTAGTATCCAGGGACAGGGGAATAATTCACCCCTCCACTTT. The chain links TRBV19 to TRBJ1-6, with 10 bases fitting TRBD1. CDR3 length: 16 residues. CDR1 and CDR2 (germline): LNHDA, SQIVND (reference sequence). V was pared by 3 bases and J by 5 bases, with 4 bases of the junction left unmatched.

V and J are TRBV2 and TRBJ2-5; TRBD2 agrees at 10 bases. V was clipped by 4 bases and J by 4 bases; unmatched bases: 6. CDR1 and CDR2 from the germline V gene are SNHLY and FYNNEI. The CDR3 is 15 amino acids. The CDR3 loop reads CASSGDSGGAETQYF. CDR3 in DNA: TGTGCCAGCAGTGGTGACAGCGGGGGGGCAGAGACCCAGTACTTC.

This rearrangement joins TRBV7-6 to TRBJ1-2; 9 bases match TRBD1. Germline values: CDR1 SGHVS, CDR2 FNYEAQ. CDR3 size: 16 residues. J was trimmed by 1 base and V by 2 bases; bases with no gene match: 5. CDR3 amino acids: CASSLFAGQGNYGYTF. The CDR3 nucleotides read TGTGCCAGCAGCTTATTTGCGGGACAGGGTAACTATGGCTACACCTTC.

This clone occurred once. The CDR3 sequence: CASSLGGGYTEAFF. The CDR3 nucleotides are TGTGCCAGCAGCTTAGGGGGCGGGTACACTGAAGCTTTCTTT. The gene calls are TRBV5-6 and TRBJ1-1, with 7 bases identical to TRBD1. The length of the CDR3 is 14 residues. CDR1 and CDR2 (germline): SGHDT, YYEEEE. With 2 bases clipped from V and 3 bases from J, the junction kept 4 bases outside the gene matches.

The rearrangement joins TRBV3-1 (or the pseudogene TRBV3-2) to TRBJ1-4, with TRBD1 identical over 12 bases. V lost 4 bases to trimming and J lost 8 bases; unmatched junction nucleotides: 11. This CDR3 has 17 residues. Germline V gene lookup returns CDR1 LGHDT and CDR2 YNNKEL (reference sequence). CDR3 residues: CASSRPGQGAREEKLFF. DNA of the CDR3: TGTGCCAGCAGCCGACCGGGACAGGGGGCTAGAGAAGAAAAACTGTTTTTT.

The rearrangement uses TRBV28 and TRBJ2-1; TRBD2 might be the D (6 bases). The germline CDR1 and CDR2 sequences are MDHEN and SYDVKM. V shed 5 bases and J shed 6 bases, with 14 bases lying between them. The CDR3 has 14 amino acids. CDR3 nucleotides: TGTGCCAGCAGTGGACCGGGGGACTCCAATGAGCAGTTCTTC. Translating gives CASSGPGDSNEQFF.

This chain connects TRBV28 to TRBJ1-4, with TRBD1 identical over 9 bases. The length of the CDR3 is 17 residues. J was trimmed by 8 bases and V by 7 bases; bases with no gene match: 17. The V gene's germline CDR1 is MDHEN and CDR2 SYDVKM. DNA for the CDR3: TGTGCCAGCACCCCCCACCAGCCACAGGGGGCAGGGGAAAAACTGTTTTTT. The encoded protein is CASTPHQPQGAGEKLFF.

The chain employs TRBV5-1 and TRBJ1-2; the match to TRBD1 covers 8 bases. CDR3 size: 16 residues. J lost 7 bases, V lost 1 base, and 12 bases had no gene match. The V gene's germline CDR1 is SGHRS and CDR2 YFSETQ. The CDR3 sequence: CASSLSFPGQGIGYTF. The CDR3 DNA reads as TGCGCCAGCAGCTTGAGTTTTCCCGGACAGGGAATTGGCTACACCTTC.

J is TRBJ2-7 and V is TRBV10-3; D might be TRBD2 (5 bases). CDR1 is ENHRY and CDR2 is SYGVKD in the germline V gene. V lost 3 bases to trimming and J lost 4 bases, with 10 bases between them. This CDR3 region has 13 residues. The CDR3 region is CAISEGLAYEQYV. Here the CDR3 DNA reads TGTGCCATCAGTGAAGGACTCGCTTACGAGCAGTACGTC.

The chain employs TRBV24-1 and TRBJ2-5; tentatively, D is TRBD2 (6 bases). The CDR3 is 13 residues long. Germline-derived CDR1 and CDR2 are KGHDR and SFDVKD. The V gene lost 7 bases and the J gene lost 3 bases, with 11 bases spanning the gap. CDR3 sequence (DNA): TGTGCCACCAGCCGGGACTCCGAAGAGACCCAGTACTTC. Its translation: CATSRDSEETQYF.

The rearrangement uses TRBV7-2 and TRBJ1-2; D not resolved. The CDR3 extends over 13 amino acids. The germline V and J ends were trimmed by 5 bases and 2 bases, with 9 bases remaining between them. Germline loops: CDR1 SGHTA, CDR2 FQGNSA. In DNA, the CDR3 is TGTGCCAGCAGCGACGGGTCCAACTATGGCTACACCTTC. It encodes CASSDGSNYGYTF.

The rearrangement uses TRBV19 and TRBJ2-1; possible D gene TRBD2, 6 bases. Trimming pared 4 bases from V and 0 bases from J, leaving 10 bases between. Germline V CDR1 and CDR2: LNHDA, SQIVND (reference sequence). The CDR3 covers 15 residues. Here the CDR3 reads CASSTGLGSYNEQFF. The CDR3 bases are TGTGCCAGTAGTACGGGACTGGGCTCCTACAATGAGCAGTTCTTC.

V gene TRBV9 combines with J gene TRBJ1-1; 10 bases fit TRBD1. J lost 1 base, V lost 0 bases, and 0 bases had no gene match. Per the germline V gene, CDR1 is SGDLS and CDR2 is YYNGEE. CDR3 length: 15 amino acids. For the CDR3, the DNA is TGTGCCAGCAGCGTAGGACAGGGGGCGAACACTGAAGCTTTCTTT. This translates into CASSVGQGANTEAFF.

The chain has TRBV3-1 (or the pseudogene TRBV3-2) and TRBJ2-2, with TRBD1 matching 7 bases. There are 15 residues in the CDR3. Germline V gene data show CDR1 as LGHDT and CDR2 as YNNKEL (reference sequence). The V gene end was trimmed by 5 bases and the J gene end by 1 base; junction bases not matched to a gene: 4. Written as DNA, the CDR3 is TGTGCCAGCAGCTACGGGACAGTGAACACCGGGGAGCTGTTTTTT. It specifies CASSYGTVNTGELFF.

The V gene is TRBV29-1, the J gene TRBJ1-4, with D tentatively TRBD1 (5 bases). Germline V gene lookup returns CDR1 SQVTM and CDR2 ANQGSEA. With 1 base removed from V and 2 bases from J, the gap between germline ends came to 11 bases. CDR3 length: 15 residues. The CDR3 here is CSVEGIRGTNEKLFF. In nucleotides, the CDR3 is TGCAGCGTTGAAGGAATTCGGGGGACTAATGAAAAACTGTTTTTT.

Written as DNA, the CDR3 is TGTGCCAGCAGCTTAGGGACAGCTGGAAACACCATATATTTT. Translating it yields CASSLGTAGNTIYF. The genes are TRBV7-8 and TRBJ1-3, with a possible D match to TRBD1 (6 bases). The germline gives CDR1 SGHVS, CDR2 FQNEAQ. V lost 1 base and J lost 2, with 6 bases in between. The length of the CDR3 is 14 residues.

The chain has TRBV6-5 and TRBJ2-4, with D tentatively TRBD2 (5 bases). CDR3 length: 15 amino acids. The V gene's germline CDR1 is MNHEY and CDR2 SVGAGI. Trimming pared 8 bases from V and 0 bases from J, leaving 14 bases between. DNA of the CDR3: TGTGCCAGCGGCGGTAGCGAGGTAGCCAAAAACATTCAGTACTTC. Translation gives CASGGSEVAKNIQYF.

This clone was seen more than once but under ten times. The genes are TRBV9 and TRBJ2-1; 9 nucleotides align to TRBD2. CDR1 and CDR2 from the germline V gene are SGDLS and YYNGEE. Trimming removed 0 bases from V and 8 bases from J; junction bases left unmatched: 6. The CDR3 has 15 residues. The CDR3 loop is CASSVGGGAFDEQFF. The DNA of the CDR3 is TGTGCCAGCAGCGTAGGCGGGGGGGCTTTCGATGAGCAGTTCTTC.

This chain connects TRBV5-4 to TRBJ2-3; a weak D match, TRBD2 (6 bases). The germline V gene has CDR1 SGHNT and CDR2 YYREEE (reference sequence). V was shortened by 1 base and J by 0 bases, with 15 bases between the two germline ends. The CDR3 runs to 17 residues. CDR3 sequence reads: CASSLWGERASTDTQYF. Written as DNA, the CDR3 is TGTGCCAGCAGCTTGTGGGGGGAGAGGGCTAGCACAGATACGCAGTATTTT.

The rearrangement uses TRBV9 and TRBJ1-2, with 8 bases fitting TRBD1. Germline values: CDR1 SGDLS, CDR2 YYNGEE. This CDR3 comprises 14 residues. Germline trimming cut 3 bases from V and 8 bases from J; bases unmatched to any gene: 9. The CDR3 loop is CASSGTGNSRGYTF. The CDR3 DNA sequence: TGTGCCAGCAGCGGGACAGGGAACTCTCGCGGCTACACCTTC.

This chain connects TRBV2 to TRBJ2-7; a weak D match, TRBD2 (6 bases). The germline V gene encodes CDR1 SNHLY and CDR2 FYNNEI. The CDR3 contains 14 residues. V was pared by 2 bases and J by 7 bases, with 15 bases between. The CDR3 DNA reads as TGTGCCAGCAGTGAATTTGGGGGGAGTAGTGAGCAGTACGTC. It translates to CASSEFGGSSEQYV.

Written as DNA, the CDR3 is TGTGCCACCGGGACTAGCGGGCTCAATGAGCAGTTCTTC. The encoded protein is CATGTSGLNEQFF. The chain carries TRBV24-1 and TRBJ2-1, with 12 nucleotides matching TRBD2. Germline V gene lookup returns CDR1 KGHDR and CDR2 SFDVKD. The CDR3 is made up of 13 amino acids. The ends lost 9 bases at V and 6 bases at J; junction bases unmatched: 2.

The sample holds a few counts of this clone. V and J are TRBV18 and TRBJ2-2; 10 bases agree with TRBD2. The V and J ends lost 2 bases and 8 bases, in that order; junction bases with no gene match: 11. The CDR3 is 17 residues long. Looked up from germline, CDR1 is KGHSH and CDR2 is LQKENI. CDR3 in amino acids: CASSPSPSGGSPGELFF. The CDR3 DNA is TGTGCCAGCTCACCATCCCCTAGCGGGGGTTCTCCAGGGGAGCTGTTTTTT. The full variable domain, in which reference TRBV18 and TRBJ2-2 provide the parts outside the CDR3, is NAGVMQNPRHLVRRRGQEARLRCSPMKGHSHVYWYRQLPEEGLKFMVYLQKENIIDESGMPKERFSAEFPKEGPSILRIQQVVRGDSAAYFCASSPSPSGGSPGELFFGEGSRLTVL.

This chain links TRBV25-1 with TRBJ2-2; D might be TRBD2 (5 bases). This CDR3 region has 16 residues. Trimming took off 1 base at V and 4 bases at J, with 13 bases between the two ends. Germline loops: CDR1 MGHDK, CDR2 SYGVNS. In nucleotides, the CDR3 is TGTGCCAGCAGTGAATCTCGAAGCGGACCCACCGGGGAGCTGTTTTTT. It yields the protein CASSESRSGPTGELFF.

The count of this clone is one. The chain recombines TRBV10-3 with TRBJ1-1, with a tentative D call TRBD1 (5 bases). The CDR3 covers 14 residues. Trimming removed 6 bases from V and 4 bases from J, with 15 bases in between. Germline CDR1 is ENHRY and CDR2 is SYGVKD. The CDR3 DNA sequence: TGTGCCATCAGCCAGGGATTCGGGAGCACTGAAGCTTTCTTT. Translating gives CAISQGFGSTEAFF.